Presented here are 21 T cell receptor beta chains from one specimen sequenced in a study of blood T cell repertoires in COVID-19. Repertoires were generated with immunoSEQ multiplex PCR, while TCRdb's copy carries only in-frame clones and drops some. This sample yields roughly 230,000 clones, of which roughly four fifths are seen a single time; approximately 3.6% belongs to the top ten. Sequencing was performed on PBMCs or T cells enriched from blood (not recorded which). These receptor sequences come from a man aged 45-65 years who had recovered from COVID-19.

V gene TRBV12-3 or TRBV12-4 combines with J gene TRBJ1-5, with D hard to call. Trimming took 3 bases from V and 3 from J, leaving 6 bases between them. The CDR3 is 13 amino acids. The CDR3 nucleotides are TGTGCCAGCAGTTTTCAGAACAATCAGCCCCAGCATTTT. Protein: CASSFQNNQPQHF.

This clone turned up a few times. The chain employs TRBV28 and TRBJ2-2, with 12 bases that match TRBD2. The junction had 7 bases not matched to a gene; V was cut back by 6 bases and J by 8 bases. The CDR3 runs to 15 residues. Germline V lookup: CDR1 MDHEN, CDR2 SYDVKM. The CDR3 is CASSTSGLAGGELFF. CDR3 DNA sequence: TGTGCCAGCAGCACTTCAGGACTAGCGGGAGGGGAGCTGTTTTTT.

The chain's CDR3 is CASSTGQPSAEAFF. Written as DNA, the CDR3 is TGTGCCAGCAGCACCGGACAGCCAAGTGCTGAAGCTTTCTTT. The chain uses TRBV7-2 and TRBJ1-1, with D perhaps TRBD1 (6 bases). Germline loops: CDR1 SGHTA, CDR2 FQGNSA. CDR3 length equals 14 residues. With 5 bases removed from V and 6 bases from J, the gap between germline ends came to 16 bases.

The chain has TRBV27 and TRBJ1-6, with 10 bases identical to TRBD1. The CDR3 is made up of 14 amino acids. CDR1 is MNHEY, CDR2 SMNVEV, per germline (reference sequence). V lost 6 bases to trimming and J lost 10 bases; unmatched junction nucleotides: 6. For the CDR3, the DNA is TGTGCCAGCAGCTGGGACAGGGGCGGATCACCCCTCCACTTT. It codes for CASSWDRGGSPLHF.

The chain joins TRBV4-3 to TRBJ1-2, with TRBD1 identical over 7 bases. With 0 bases clipped from V and 4 bases from J, the junction kept 5 bases outside the gene matches. This CDR3 has 15 residues. Germline V lookup: CDR1 LGHNA, CDR2 YSLEER. The CDR3 DNA reads as TGCGCCAGCAGCCAAGATCTTCGGGACAGCTATGGCTACACCTTC. It specifies CASSQDLRDSYGYTF.

The V gene is TRBV10-3, the J gene TRBJ2-2; TRBD2 is a possible D gene (5 bases). The CDR3 covers 12 residues. CDR1 is ENHRY and CDR2 is SYGVKD in the germline V gene. V dropped 11 bases and J dropped 4 bases, with 11 bases sitting between them. The CDR3 DNA reads TGTGCCCTGAGCGGTCCCACCGGGGAGCTGTTTTTT. The encoded protein is CALSGPTGELFF.

V is TRBV10-2 and J is TRBJ1-2, with D unresolved. Trimming took 3 bases from V and 4 from J, leaving 18 bases between them. The germline V gene encodes CDR1 WSHSY and CDR2 SAAADI. This CDR3 is 16 amino acids long. CDR3 sequence (DNA): TGCGCCAGCAGTGAACCGGGGAGACGGCGAGTCTATGGCTACACCTTC. Protein: CASSEPGRRRVYGYTF.

The CDR3 here is CASSTDRAPAFF. In nucleotides, the CDR3 is TGTGCCAGTAGTACAGACAGGGCCCCGGCTTTCTTT. The chain recombines TRBV19 with TRBJ1-1, with 7 bases that match TRBD1. The CDR3 is made up of 12 amino acids. Germline V gene lookup returns CDR1 LNHDA and CDR2 SQIVND (reference sequence). V was clipped by 4 bases and J by 11 bases; unmatched bases: 7.

V gene TRBV9 combines with J gene TRBJ2-1, with TRBD1 matching 9 bases. V lost 0 bases and J lost 8; bases outside the gene matches: 3. The CDR3 covers 14 residues. Germline V gene data show CDR1 as SGDLS and CDR2 as YYNGEE. CDR3 sequence reads: CASSVGGQGYEQFF. CDR3 sequence (DNA): TGTGCCAGCAGCGTAGGCGGACAGGGGTATGAGCAGTTCTTC.

This sequence joins TRBV12-3 or TRBV12-4 and TRBJ1-5, with TRBD1 identical over 8 bases. Trimming at V came to 7 bases and at J to 8 bases, leaving 7 bases not matched to a gene. The CDR3 is made up of 13 amino acids. The CDR3 DNA reads TGTGCCAGCAACCGACAGGGGTCGGAGCCCCAGCATTTT. It translates to CASNRQGSEPQHF.

The chain couples TRBV11-2 to TRBJ2-2, with unresolved D. V gave up 0 bases and J gave up 1 base, with 9 bases separating them. The CDR3 length is 16 residues. The germline V gene encodes CDR1 SGHAT and CDR2 FQNNGV. In DNA form, the CDR3 reads TGTGCCAGCAGCTTAGATCCAGGTCTGAACACCGGGGAGCTGTTTTTT. Its translation: CASSLDPGLNTGELFF.

The gene calls are TRBV28 and TRBJ2-7, with a tentative D call TRBD2 (5 bases). The CDR3 has 14 residues. Germline CDR1 is MDHEN and CDR2 is SYDVKM. The ends were cut back, 5 bases at V and 2 bases at J, with 13 bases in the middle. The CDR3 loop is CASSVMRAAYEQYF. For the CDR3, the DNA is TGTGCCAGCAGTGTAATGCGGGCAGCCTACGAGCAGTACTTC.

The chain uses TRBV10-3 and TRBJ2-7, with 9 positions matching TRBD1. The CDR3 extends over 14 amino acids. Germline CDR1 ENHRY, CDR2 SYGVKD. V was clipped by 6 bases and J by 6 bases; unmatched bases: 9. The CDR3 DNA reads as TGTGCCATCAGCCCCGGGACAGGGATCGTCGAGCAGTACTTC. Protein sequence: CAISPGTGIVEQYF.

This chain joins TRBV19 and TRBJ1-2; 7 bases map to TRBD1. The CDR3 contains 12 residues. J gave up 8 bases and V 8 bases, and 8 bases lay outside the gene matches. Germline values: CDR1 LNHDA, CDR2 SQIVND (reference sequence). The CDR3, as DNA: TGTGCCAGTGAAGACAGGGCGGAAGGCTACACCTTC. Its protein product is CASEDRAEGYTF.

The chain joins TRBV7-6 to TRBJ2-1; 9 nucleotides line up with TRBD1. Trimming at V came to 5 bases and at J to 9 bases, leaving 11 bases not matched to a gene. The CDR3 contains 15 residues. Per the germline V gene, CDR1 is SGHVS and CDR2 is FNYEAQ. The CDR3 nucleotides read TGTGCCAGCAGCCTGGGGGGACAGGGCTTTGTTGAGCAGTTCTTC. Protein sequence: CASSLGGQGFVEQFF. The complete variable domain, with remaining parts taken from reference TRBV7-6 and TRBJ2-1, reads GAGVSQSPRYKVTKRGQDVALRCDPISGHVSLYWYRQALGQGPEFLTYFNYEAQQDKSGLPNDRFSAERPEGSISTLTIQRTEQRDSAMYRCASSLGGQGFVEQFFGPGTRLTVL.

The rearrangement joins TRBV4-1 to TRBJ2-7, with TRBD2 identical over 14 bases. The V and J ends lost 3 bases and 0 bases, in that order; junction bases with no gene match: 4. The CDR3 totals 17 residues. Germline values: CDR1 MGHRA, CDR2 YSYEKL. CDR3 nucleotide sequence: TGCGCCAGCAGCCAGGAAGGGACTAGCGGGGGCTCCTACGAGCAGTACTTC. This sequence encodes CASSQEGTSGGSYEQYF.

This chain uses TRBV27 with TRBJ1-1; D unresolved. CDR1 MNHEY and CDR2 SMNVEV come from the germline V gene (reference sequence). This CDR3 is built from 13 residues. V gave up 3 bases and J gave up 3 bases, with 8 bases separating them. As DNA, the CDR3 is TGTGCCAGCAGTTTCCGAGTGGACACTGAAGCTTTCTTT. This sequence encodes CASSFRVDTEAFF.

This chain connects TRBV28 to TRBJ2-5; 10 bases agree with TRBD2. CDR3 length equals 14 residues. Germline V gene data show CDR1 as MDHEN and CDR2 as SYDVKM. CDR3 DNA: TGTGCATACGCAGGACTAGCGGCCACGGAGACCCAGTACTTC. This sequence encodes CAYAGLAATETQYF.

The chain couples TRBV6-5 to TRBJ2-1; unclear D gene. Germline lookup yields CDR1 MNHEY and CDR2 SVGAGI. V was cut by 1 base and J by 5 bases, with 6 bases left in between. The CDR3 has 13 amino acids. In nucleotides, the CDR3 is TGTGCCAGCAGTTACTATGAGAACAATGAGCAGTTCTTC. Translated, it gives CASSYYENNEQFF.

The V call is TRBV7-2, the J call TRBJ2-4; D possibly corresponds to TRBD2 (6 bases). Germline CDR1 is SGHTA and CDR2 is FQGNSA. This CDR3 comprises 14 residues. V lost 2 bases and J 1 base, leaving 6 bases between the germline ends. The CDR3 DNA follows: TGTGCCAGCAGCTTACGGGGGGCCAAAAACATTCAGTACTTC. Translation gives CASSLRGAKNIQYF. Combining the CDR3 with reference TRBV7-2 and TRBJ2-4 gives the whole variable domain GAGVSQSPSNKVTEKGKDVELRCDPISGHTALYWYRQSLGQGLEFLIYFQGNSAPDKSGLPSDRFSAERTGGSVSTLTIQRTQQEDSAVYLCASSLRGAKNIQYFGAGTRLSVL.

This rearrangement joins TRBV7-6 to TRBJ2-1; D gene ambiguous. Trimming left V 5 bases short and J 8 bases short, with 7 bases between. The CDR3 contains 11 residues. Germline lookup yields CDR1 SGHVS and CDR2 FNYEAQ. CDR3 DNA sequence: TGTGCCAGCAGCCTCCCCGATGAGCAGTTCTTC. This codes for CASSLPDEQFF.